This TCR beta chain was profiled in a study of shared clonotypes between healthy human individuals. Sequenced by immunoSEQ multiplex PCR; TCRdb stores in-frame clones only, minus some. The sample holds about 2.3 million clones, approximately 95% seen once. CDR3 length: 15 amino acids. Trimming removed 4 bases at V and 5 bases at J, with 18 bases between. Germline-derived CDR1 and CDR2 are SGHRS and YFSETQ. The chain combines TRBV5-1 with TRBJ2-5, with D perhaps assigned TRBD1 or TRBD2 (5 bases each). This sequence originates from a man younger than 35 in good health. Some clones in this sample may be carry-over from other donors' samples. The sample consisted of naive CD4+ T cells from PBMCs. Subset here: CD45RA+ positively selected. CDR3 residues: CASSLLRGQGETQYF. CDR3 in DNA: TGCGCCAGCAGCCTGCTTCGGGGCCAGGGCGAGACCCAGTACTTC.